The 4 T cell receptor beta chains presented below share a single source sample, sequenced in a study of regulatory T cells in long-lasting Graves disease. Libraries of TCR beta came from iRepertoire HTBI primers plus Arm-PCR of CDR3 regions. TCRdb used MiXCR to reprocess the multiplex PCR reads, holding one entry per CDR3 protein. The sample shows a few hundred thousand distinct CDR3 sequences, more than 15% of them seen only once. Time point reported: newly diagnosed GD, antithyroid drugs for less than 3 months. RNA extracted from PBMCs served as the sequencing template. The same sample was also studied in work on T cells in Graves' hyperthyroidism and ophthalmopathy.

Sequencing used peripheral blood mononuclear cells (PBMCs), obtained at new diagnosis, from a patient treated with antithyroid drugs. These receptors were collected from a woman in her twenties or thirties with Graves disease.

CDR3 nucleotide sequence: TGTGCCAGCAGCGCTACAGGGGATGGACAGCCCCAGCATTTT. Its protein product is CASSATGDGQPQHF. The chain recombines TRBV6-1 with TRBJ1-5; 7 bases are a match to TRBD1. Looked up from germline, CDR1 is MNHNS and CDR2 is SASEGT. The junction had 9 bases not matched to a gene; V was cut back by 6 bases and J by 7 bases. This CDR3 spans 14 amino acids.

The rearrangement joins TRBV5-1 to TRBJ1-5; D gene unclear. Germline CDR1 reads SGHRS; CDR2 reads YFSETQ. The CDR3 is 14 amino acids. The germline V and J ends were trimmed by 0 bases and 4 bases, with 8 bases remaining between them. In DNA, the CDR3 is TGCGCCAGCAGCTTGGGGACTCAGAATCAGCCCCAGCATTTT. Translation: CASSLGTQNQPQHF. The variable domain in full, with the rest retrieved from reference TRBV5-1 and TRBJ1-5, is KAGVTQTPRYLIKTRGQQVTLSCSPISGHRSVSWYQQTPGQGLQFLFEYFSETQRNKGNFPGRFSGRQFSNSRSEMNVSTLELGDSALYLCASSLGTQNQPQHFGDGTRLSIL.

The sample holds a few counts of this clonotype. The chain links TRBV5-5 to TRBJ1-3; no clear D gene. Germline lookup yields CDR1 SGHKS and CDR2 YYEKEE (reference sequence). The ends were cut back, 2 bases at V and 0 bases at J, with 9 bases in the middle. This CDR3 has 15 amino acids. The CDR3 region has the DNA TGTGCCAGCAGCTTTGGGTTCAGCTCTGGAAACACCATATATTTT. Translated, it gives CASSFGFSSGNTIYF.

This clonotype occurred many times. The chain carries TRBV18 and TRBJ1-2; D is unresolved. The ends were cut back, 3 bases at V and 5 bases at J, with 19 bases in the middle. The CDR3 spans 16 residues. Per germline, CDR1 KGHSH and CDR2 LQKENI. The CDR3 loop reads CASSPKDGVPGYGYTF. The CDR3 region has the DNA TGTGCCAGCTCACCGAAAGATGGTGTTCCGGGATATGGCTACACCTTC.